This TCR beta chain was identified during a study of early T cells in non-severe SARS-CoV-2 infection. There are a few counts of this clonotype. TCRdb reanalysed the 5' RACE reads using MiXCR and keeps one entry per CDR3 protein. Altogether approximately 62,000 distinct CDR3 sequences are present, about an eighth being singletons, with the ten largest covering about 4%. Per the germline V gene, CDR1 is SQVTM and CDR2 is ANQGSEA. CDR3 length: 12 residues. V shed 3 bases and J 7 bases; nucleotides not matched to a gene: 2. The receptor's source is an adult who was a healthcare worker with PCR-confirmed SARS-CoV-2 infection or an uninfected control (not recorded which). The J gene is TRBJ2-1, the V gene TRBV29-1; TRBD2 matches at 8 bases. The sample consisted of whole blood. The CDR3: CSVELAGNEQFF. The CDR3 nucleotides read TGCAGCGTTGAGTTAGCGGGGAATGAGCAGTTCTTC.